The 19 T cell receptor beta chains presented below share a single source sample, sequenced in a study of T cells in Graves' hyperthyroidism and ophthalmopathy. Regions amplified from RNA transcripts were the TCR beta CDR3 regions. With the HTBI primer set, the TCR CDR3 went through a first round of RT-PCR. MiXCR, applied by TCRdb to the multiplex PCR reads, yields one record per CDR3 protein. The sample holds a few hundred thousand distinct CDR3 sequences; roughly 13% are singletons and the top ten take over 8.5%. The sequenced sample was blood. These receptors were obtained from a woman aged 18 to 35 with Graves' hyperthyroidism.

This clonotype was picked up many times. The chain carries TRBV2 and TRBJ1-2; D call uncertain. The germline V gene encodes CDR1 SNHLY and CDR2 FYNNEI. This CDR3 has 16 residues. The V end was cut by 4 bases, the J end by 2 bases, with 17 bases between. The CDR3 sequence: CASSGKAVLFNYGYTF. CDR3 nucleotide sequence: TGTGCCAGCAGTGGTAAGGCAGTCCTTTTCAACTATGGCTACACCTTC.

This clonotype was seen at least ten times. The CDR3 DNA sequence: TGTGCCAGCTCAGCAGAGAGCAAAAACATTCAGTACTTC. It encodes CASSAESKNIQYF. The gene calls are TRBV18 and TRBJ2-4; no firm D call. Trimming left V 5 bases short and J 3 bases short, with 8 bases between. CDR3 size: 13 residues. Germline CDR1 reads KGHSH; CDR2 reads LQKENI.

The rearrangement links TRBV6-1 to TRBJ2-2; 7 bases fit TRBD2. CDR3 length equals 16 residues. Germline CDR1 and CDR2: MNHNS and SASEGT. V shed 6 bases, J shed 4 bases, and the junction held 11 bases outside the gene matches. CDR3: CASSGGSSGTTGELFF. Here the CDR3 DNA reads TGTGCCAGCAGCGGGGGGTCTAGCGGCACCACCGGGGAGCTGTTTTTT.

This clonotype was seen repeatedly, ten times or more. The chain combines TRBV29-1 with TRBJ2-7; 9 bases fit TRBD1. The CDR3 totals 15 residues. With V trimmed by 1 base and J by 3 bases, 7 bases remained unmatched. Per germline, CDR1 SQVTM and CDR2 ANQGSEA. As DNA, the CDR3 is TGCAGCGTTGAAGGCCGGGACAGGGTTGGCTACGAGCAGTACTTC. Its translation is CSVEGRDRVGYEQYF.

This clonotype was counted ten times or more. The chain combines TRBV9 with TRBJ1-1; D is perhaps TRBD1 (5 bases). The germline V gene has CDR1 SGDLS and CDR2 YYNGEE. Trimming shortened V by 3 bases and J by 2 bases, and 11 bases separated the two germline ends. CDR3 size: 14 residues. The CDR3 nucleotides read TGTGCCAGCAGCGGAAAAAGGGGCAACACTGAAGCTTTCTTT. This gives the protein CASSGKRGNTEAFF.

At least ten counts were recorded for this clonotype. V is TRBV11-2 and J is TRBJ2-5; 7 bases are a match to TRBD1. The germline gives CDR1 SGHAT, CDR2 FQNNGV. CDR3 size: 14 residues. Trimming took 5 bases from V and 4 from J; bases not matched to a gene: 7. For the CDR3, the DNA is TGTGCCAGCAGCCTACAGGGGTTGGGAGAGACCCAGTACTTC. Encoded protein: CASSLQGLGETQYF.

Only a few counts were recorded for this clonotype. The genes are TRBV10-3 and TRBJ1-5; maybe TRBD1 (6 bases). Trimming took off 7 bases at V and 0 bases at J, with 10 bases between the two ends. CDR1 and CDR2 from the germline V gene are ENHRY and SYGVKD. The CDR3 has 14 amino acids. CDR3 in amino acids: CAIKGDYSNQPQHF. The CDR3 coding sequence is TGTGCCATCAAGGGGGATTATAGCAATCAGCCCCAGCATTTT.

This clonotype was picked up many times. The rearrangement uses TRBV6-2 or TRBV6-3 and TRBJ2-7, with D perhaps TRBD1 or TRBD2 (6 bases each). Germline values: CDR1 MNHEY, CDR2 SVGEGT. The V and J ends lost 5 bases and 5 bases respectively, with 19 bases between them. This CDR3 contains 15 residues. The CDR3: CASSRYAGGRNEQYF. CDR3 nucleotide sequence: TGTGCCAGCAGTCGTTATGCTGGGGGGCGAAACGAGCAGTACTTC.

Many counts were recorded for this clonotype. The chain recombines TRBV12-3 or TRBV12-4 with TRBJ2-7; TRBD2 might be the D (6 bases). The CDR3 sequence is 12 residues long. The germline V and J ends were trimmed by 3 bases and 5 bases, with 8 bases remaining between them. CDR3 protein: CASSFSGDEQYF. The DNA for the CDR3 is TGTGCCAGCAGTTTTTCGGGGGACGAGCAGTACTTC.

This clonotype was counted many times. The chain carries TRBV28 and TRBJ1-2, with D maybe TRBD1 (5 bases). Germline loops: CDR1 MDHEN, CDR2 SYDVKM. This CDR3 region has 13 residues. Trimming stripped 6 bases from V and 5 bases from J, with 13 bases between. CDR3 coding DNA: TGTGCCAGCAGCGAAGGGGCTGAGTATGGCTACACCTTC. Protein product: CASSEGAEYGYTF.

This clonotype came up a few times. Germline and junction disagree at one end, which may indicate a read error. The J gene is TRBJ1-1, the V gene TRBV5-6; no definite D call. The CDR3 has 13 residues. CDR1 and CDR2 from the germline V gene are SGHDT and YYEEEE. For the CDR3, the DNA is TGTGCCAGCAGCTTGGGTTCGAACACTGAAGCTTCCTTT. This gives the protein CASSLGSNTEASF.

This clonotype has ten or more counts. The rearrangement joins TRBV9 to TRBJ2-7; D remains unclear. The CDR3 loop spans 13 amino acids. V gave up 4 bases and J gave up 1 base, with 9 bases separating them. Germline lookup yields CDR1 SGDLS and CDR2 YYNGEE. The chain's CDR3 is CASSPPASYEQYF. Here the CDR3 DNA reads TGTGCCAGCAGCCCCCCCGCGTCCTACGAGCAGTACTTC.

The genes are TRBV5-1 and TRBJ2-2; D unresolved. V was shortened by 3 bases and J by 6 bases, with 6 bases between the two germline ends. Per the germline V gene, CDR1 is SGHRS and CDR2 is YFSETQ. The CDR3 consists of 12 residues. The CDR3 reads CASSYPSGELFF. CDR3 coding DNA: TGCGCCAGCAGCTACCCATCCGGGGAGCTGTTTTTT.

This clonotype was counted ten times or more. V and J are TRBV20-1 and TRBJ1-1; a possible D gene is TRBD1 (5 bases). CDR1 DFQATT and CDR2 SNEGSKA come from the germline V gene (reference sequence). Between the trimmed V and J ends, which lost 5 bases and 10 bases, there was a span of 11 bases. The CDR3 has 10 amino acids. The CDR3 here is CSAGRERAFF. The CDR3 bases are TGCAGTGCTGGCAGGGAAAGAGCTTTCTTT.

This clonotype was seen only a few times. The genes are TRBV15 and TRBJ2-1, with a tentative D call TRBD2 (5 bases). Germline CDR1 and CDR2: LNHNV and YYDKDF (reference sequence). V lost 9 bases to trimming and J lost 5 bases, with 14 bases between them. The CDR3 is made up of 13 amino acids. The CDR3 sequence: CATTDWRDNEQFF. CDR3 in DNA: TGTGCCACGACGGACTGGCGAGACAATGAGCAGTTCTTC.

This clonotype was picked up many times. V is TRBV28 and J is TRBJ2-7; D gene ambiguous. Germline assignment: CDR1 MDHEN and CDR2 SYDVKM. The CDR3 is 14 amino acids. Trimming shortened V by 2 bases and J by 7 bases, and 15 bases separated the two germline ends. The CDR3 loop reads CASSLLARVWEQYF. DNA for the CDR3: TGTGCCAGCAGTTTACTTGCCCGGGTTTGGGAGCAGTACTTC.

This clonotype was detected a few times. V is TRBV5-4 and J is TRBJ2-1, with TRBD1 as a possible D gene (6 bases). Trimming cost V 4 bases and J 4 bases, with 21 bases left between them. This CDR3 has 17 residues. Looked up from germline, CDR1 is SGHNT and CDR2 is YYREEE (reference sequence). CDR3 coding DNA: TGTGCCAGCAGCGCTACAGGGAAAGGGGCCGAATACAATGAGCAGTTCTTC. It translates to CASSATGKGAEYNEQFF.

The CDR3 is CASSPSSSYNEQFF. The CDR3 DNA follows: TGTGCCAGCAGCCCGTCGAGCTCCTACAATGAGCAGTTCTTC. This chain joins TRBV9 and TRBJ2-1; D remains ambiguous. Trimming cost V 4 bases and J 0 bases, with 8 bases left between them. The germline gives CDR1 SGDLS, CDR2 YYNGEE. This CDR3 has 14 amino acids. Filled out from reference TRBV9 and TRBJ2-1, the complete variable domain reads DSGVTQTPKHLITATGQRVTLRCSPRSGDLSVYWYQQSLDQGLQFLIQYYNGEERAKGNILERFSAQQFPDLHSELNLSSLELGDSALYFCASSPSSSYNEQFFGPGTRLTVL.

The J gene is TRBJ2-6, the V gene TRBV27; no reliable D call. CDR1 and CDR2 from the germline V gene are MNHEY and SMNVEV (reference sequence). The CDR3 contains 12 residues. V lost 4 bases, J lost 8 bases, and 6 bases lay in between. CDR3 nucleotides: TGTGCCAGCAGTTCCTTTCCCAACGTCCTGACTTTC. Its protein is CASSSFPNVLTF.